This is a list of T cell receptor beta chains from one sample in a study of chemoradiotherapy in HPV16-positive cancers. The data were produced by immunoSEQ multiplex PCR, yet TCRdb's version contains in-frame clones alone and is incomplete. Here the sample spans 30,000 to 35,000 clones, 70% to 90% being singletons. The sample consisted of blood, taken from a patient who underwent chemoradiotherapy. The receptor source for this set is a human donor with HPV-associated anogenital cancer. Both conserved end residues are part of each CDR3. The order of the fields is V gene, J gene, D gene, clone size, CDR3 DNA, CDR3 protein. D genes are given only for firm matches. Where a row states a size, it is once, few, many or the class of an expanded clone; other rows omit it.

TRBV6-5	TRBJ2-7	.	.	TGTGCCAGCTCGAAAAGTGGGTACGAGCAGTACTTC	CASSKSGYEQYF
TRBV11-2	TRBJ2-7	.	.	TGTGCCAGCAGCTCCCAGGGACACTCGGAAGTCGGTTACGAGCAGTACTTC	CASSSQGHSEVGYEQYF
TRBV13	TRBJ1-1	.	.	TGTGCCAGCAGCTCGGATCCGACCAACACTGAAGCTTTCTTT	CASSSDPTNTEAFF
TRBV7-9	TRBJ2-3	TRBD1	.	TGTGCCAGCAGCCCCCGGGACAGGGCGAGGGATACGCAGTATTTT	CASSPRDRARDTQYF
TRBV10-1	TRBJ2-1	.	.	TGCGCCAGCAGTAAGGCAGGGTATTACAATGAGCAGTTCTTC	CASSKAGYYNEQFF
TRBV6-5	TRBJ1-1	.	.	TGTGCCAGCAGCTCACGGACGGACACTGAAGCTTTCTTT	CASSSRTDTEAFF
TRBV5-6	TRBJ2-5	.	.	TGTGCCAGCAGCTTGGTCCAGACCCAGTACTTC	CASSLVQTQYF
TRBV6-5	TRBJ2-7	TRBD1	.	TGTGCCAGCAGCCGGACAGGGTCCCACGAGCAGTACTTC	CASSRTGSHEQYF
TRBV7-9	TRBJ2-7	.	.	TGTGCCAGCAGCCGGGCGGCTGCTTGGGAGCAGTACTTC	CASSRAAAWEQYF
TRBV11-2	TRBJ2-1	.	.	TGTGCCAGCAGCTTAGGCTCGAGGGGGTACAATGAGCAGTTCTTC	CASSLGSRGYNEQFF
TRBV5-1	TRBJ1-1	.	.	TGCGCCAGCAGCTTTGAGGGGAACATCGAAGCTTTCTTT	CASSFEGNIEAFF
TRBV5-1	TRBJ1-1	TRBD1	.	TGCGCCAGCAGCCCCAGGGGGCTCGGTGAAGCTTTCTTT	CASSPRGLGEAFF
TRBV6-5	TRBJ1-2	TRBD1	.	TGTGCCAGCAGTTCCGACAGGGGGAGTTATCGCTACACCTTC	CASSSDRGSYRYTF
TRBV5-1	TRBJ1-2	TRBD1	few	TGCGCCAGCAGCCCAGCACGACAGGGTAGGGACTATGGCTACACCTTC	CASSPARQGRDYGYTF
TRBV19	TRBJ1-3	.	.	TGTGCCACTCGAGAATACTCTGGAAACACCATATATTTT	CATREYSGNTIYF
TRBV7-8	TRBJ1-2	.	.	TGTGCCAGCAGCTTATCCACAGGGAGGGCGACCTATGGCTACACCTTC	CASSLSTGRATYGYTF
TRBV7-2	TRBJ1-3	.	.	TGTGCCAGCAGCCCAGAGGCGTTCTCTGGAAACACCATATATTTT	CASSPEAFSGNTIYF
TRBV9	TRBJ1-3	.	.	TGTGCCAGCAGCGAGACGCCCCAGAATAGTGGAAACACCATATATTTT	CASSETPQNSGNTIYF
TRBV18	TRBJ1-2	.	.	TGTGCCAGCTCACCAGGGACGGCTACGATCAGGGGCTACACCTTC	CASSPGTATIRGYTF
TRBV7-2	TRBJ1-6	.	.	TGTGCCAGCAGCTTACAGTACTATAATTCACCCCTCCACTTT	CASSLQYYNSPLHF
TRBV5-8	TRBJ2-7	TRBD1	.	TGTGCCAGCAGCTTGCTAGGGACAGGCCCCTACGAGCAGTACTTC	CASSLLGTGPYEQYF
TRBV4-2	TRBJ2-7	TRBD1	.	TGTGCCAGCAGCCACATCCGACAGGGGTCGTACGAGCAGTACTTC	CASSHIRQGSYEQYF
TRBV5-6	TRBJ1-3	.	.	TGTGCCAGCAGCTTGCTGATTACCTCTGGAAACACCATATATTTT	CASSLLITSGNTIYF
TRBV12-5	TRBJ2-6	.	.	TGTGCTAGTGGTGGCGATTCTGCAGGACAAAGTCGGGCCAACGTCCTGACTTTC	CASGGDSAGQSRANVLTF
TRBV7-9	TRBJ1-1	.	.	TGTGCCAGCCAGGACTCTTCCGGGGCTTTCTTT	CASQDSSGAFF
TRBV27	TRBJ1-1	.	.	TGTGCCAGCAGTTTATCGGGTTGGAACACTGAAGCTTTCTTT	CASSLSGWNTEAFF
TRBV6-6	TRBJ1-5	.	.	TGTGCCAGCAGGCAAACAGGGAATAGCAATCAGCCCCAGCATTTT	CASRQTGNSNQPQHF
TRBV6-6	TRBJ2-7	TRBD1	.	TGTGCCAGCAGTCCGTCCCGGGACAGGGCCGAGCAGTACTTC	CASSPSRDRAEQYF
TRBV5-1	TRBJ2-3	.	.	TGCGCCAGCAGCTTTGACTCTAGAGGCAATACGCAGTATTTT	CASSFDSRGNTQYF
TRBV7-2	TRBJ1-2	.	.	TGTGCCAGCAGCTTAGAACGGGCAAGTGGTGGCTACACCTTC	CASSLERASGGYTF
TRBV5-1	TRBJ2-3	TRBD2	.	TGCGCCAGCAGCTCCGGGACTAGCGGGGGGGCCACAGATACGCAGTATTTT	CASSSGTSGGATDTQYF